The 25 T cell receptor beta chains given below trace back to one sample, sequenced in a study of blood T cells in healthy people across ages (dated by TCRdb to the mid-2010s). Receptor libraries were prepared by 5' RACE. TCRdb shows the sequencer as Illumina HiSeq 2500. The second PCR ran for roughly 6 to 11 cycles and used a J-beta primer mix along with a sample-barcoded 5' primer. TCRdb trimmed public reads at Q25 via fastp, called clones via MiXCR and kept in-frame beta chains. Rows with one shared CDR3 protein collapse into an entry with the most common genes and DNA. This sample holds about 1 million distinct CDR3 sequences; around 25% were observed only once. The ten biggest clones cover 0.65% to 0.75% of the sample. These sequences were also reported in another study, on T cells of mothers and their children.

Sequenced: blood. These receptors were collected from a girl aged 2 to 10 in good health.

V and J are TRBV12-3 or TRBV12-4 and TRBJ2-7; 9 bases fit TRBD2. This CDR3 has 15 amino acids. V shed 6 bases and J 4 bases; nucleotides not matched to a gene: 10. CDR3 nucleotide sequence: TGTGCCAGCAGCCTGGGGGAGCTAGCGGGGTACGAGCAGTACTTC. It is translated as CASSLGELAGYEQYF.

The V call is TRBV5-1, the J call TRBJ1-1; D is unresolved. Trimming removed 3 bases from V and 3 bases from J, with 9 bases in between. Germline CDR1 SGHRS, CDR2 YFSETQ. The CDR3 loop spans 13 amino acids. The CDR3 region has the DNA TGCGCCAGCAGCTCATCACGAGACACTGAAGCTTTCTTT. Residues: CASSSSRDTEAFF. The whole variable domain, remainder taken from reference TRBV5-1 and TRBJ1-1, is KAGVTQTPRYLIKTRGQQVTLSCSPISGHRSVSWYQQTPGQGLQFLFEYFSETQRNKGNFPGRFSGRQFSNSRSEMNVSTLELGDSALYLCASSSSRDTEAFFGQGTRLTVV.

The CDR3 protein is CASSQEFWGLGTENEKLFF. In DNA, the CDR3 is TGTGCCAGCAGCCAAGAATTCTGGGGGCTTGGGACTGAGAATGAAAAACTGTTTTTT. The rearrangement joins TRBV3-1 to TRBJ1-4; TRBD1 might be the D (6 bases). This CDR3 comprises 19 residues. The ends were cut back, 0 bases at V and 5 bases at J, with 22 bases in the middle. The V gene's germline CDR1 is LGHDT and CDR2 YNNKEL (reference sequence). The whole variable domain, filled in from reference TRBV3-1 and TRBJ1-4, reads DTAVSQTPKYLVTQMGNDKSIKCEQNLGHDTMYWYKQDSKKFLKIMFSYNNKELIINETVPNRFSPKSPDKAHLNLHINSLELGDSAVYFCASSQEFWGLGTENEKLFFGSGTQLSVL.

This clonotype was seen only a few times. The chain carries TRBV6-5 and TRBJ1-1; D unclear. The CDR3 is made up of 11 amino acids. The V gene's germline CDR1 is MNHEY and CDR2 SVGAGI. V was clipped by 4 bases and J by 8 bases, with 8 bases between them. Here the CDR3 reads CASSWADEAFF. CDR3 sequence (DNA): TGTGCCAGCAGTTGGGCGGACGAAGCTTTCTTT.

This clonotype was seen more than once but under ten times. The chain uses TRBV19 and TRBJ2-2; D perhaps matches TRBD2 (6 bases). The germline CDR1 and CDR2 sequences are LNHDA and SQIVND (reference sequence). The CDR3 is 14 amino acids. Trimming took 5 bases from V and 3 from J, leaving 10 bases between them. As DNA, the CDR3 is TGTGCCAGTAGTTGGGACTTTCACACCGGGGAGCTGTTTTTT. Its translation: CASSWDFHTGELFF.

The chain carries TRBV7-9 and TRBJ2-1, with D hard to call. The CDR3 loop spans 13 amino acids. V lost 2 bases and J 8 bases, leaving 10 bases between the germline ends. Germline CDR1 and CDR2: SEHNR and FQNEAQ (reference sequence). DNA of the CDR3: TGTGCCAGCAGCTTATTACCCCGAGATGAGCAGTTCTTC. It codes for CASSLLPRDEQFF.

This clonotype has only a few counts. The chain is built from TRBV12-3 or TRBV12-4 and TRBJ2-6; D is uncertain. The V and J ends lost 0 bases and 0 bases respectively, with 6 bases between them. The CDR3 has 16 amino acids. CDR3 DNA sequence: TGTGCCAGCAGTTTAGCGACGTTCTCTGGGGCCAACGTCCTGACTTTC. As protein: CASSLATFSGANVLTF.

This clonotype was counted a few times. The V gene is TRBV11-2, the J gene TRBJ1-1; 11 bases are shared with TRBD1. In germline, CDR1 is SGHAT, CDR2 FQNNGV. V was clipped by 4 bases and J by 3 bases; unmatched bases: 4. This CDR3 is built from 15 residues. The CDR3: CASSWGTGGYTEAFF. CDR3 coding DNA: TGTGCCAGCAGCTGGGGGACAGGGGGGTACACTGAAGCTTTCTTT.

V and J are TRBV28 and TRBJ1-5; D not certain. This CDR3 contains 13 residues. Germline CDR1 is MDHEN and CDR2 is SYDVKM. The V end lost 5 bases, the J end lost 3 bases, and 8 bases lay between the germline ends. The CDR3 nucleotides read TGTGCCAGCAGTCCACTAACCAATCAGCCCCAGCATTTT. Amino acid sequence: CASSPLTNQPQHF. Looking up the rest from reference TRBV28 and TRBJ1-5 gives the full variable domain: DVKVTQSSRYLVKRTGEKVFLECVQDMDHENMFWYRQDPGLGLRLIYFSYDVKMKEKGDIPEGYSVSREKKERFSLILESASTNQTSMYLCASSPLTNQPQHFGDGTRLSIL.

This clonotype has a handful of counts. The J gene is TRBJ2-2, the V gene TRBV20-1, with D perhaps TRBD1 or TRBD2 (7 bases each). This CDR3 has 15 amino acids. Trimming took off 0 bases at V and 5 bases at J, with 13 bases between the two ends. Germline values: CDR1 DFQATT, CDR2 SNEGSKA (reference sequence). DNA of the CDR3: TGCAGTGCTAGAGAGGGGGGGACAGCGACCGGGGAGCTGTTTTTT. Protein: CSAREGGTATGELFF.

This chain uses TRBV20-1 with TRBJ1-2; 9 positions match TRBD1. V was clipped by 6 bases and J by 4 bases; unmatched bases: 9. Germline V lookup: CDR1 DFQATT, CDR2 SNEGSKA (reference sequence). There are 14 residues in the CDR3. CDR3 amino acids: CSALRTGELYGYTF. DNA of the CDR3: TGCAGTGCCCTGAGGACAGGGGAACTCTATGGCTACACCTTC.

The chain joins TRBV29-1 to TRBJ2-1; D unresolved. The tail of the sequence fits TRBJ2-5 better, so the J call may be wrong. The CDR3 is 12 residues long. The germline V gene encodes CDR1 SQVTM and CDR2 ANQGSEA. The DNA of the CDR3 is TGCAGCGTCCTCGAACGTGGGGAGACCCAGTACTTC. It encodes CSVLERGETQYF.

The chain links TRBV20-1 to TRBJ2-3; possibly TRBD2 for D (5 bases). CDR3 length: 14 residues. V lost 1 base and J 4 bases, leaving 12 bases between the germline ends. From germline, CDR1 is DFQATT and CDR2 SNEGSKA (reference sequence). The CDR3 is CSARGAAAADTQYF. CDR3 DNA: TGCAGTGCTAGAGGAGCGGCAGCAGCAGATACGCAGTATTTT.

This chain uses TRBV3-1 with TRBJ2-2; perhaps TRBD2 as D (5 bases). Per germline, CDR1 LGHDT and CDR2 YNNKEL (reference sequence). The CDR3 extends over 14 amino acids. Trimming took off 6 bases at V and 2 bases at J, with 10 bases between the two ends. The CDR3 region is CASRRTGNTGELFF. CDR3 in DNA: TGTGCCAGCAGACGGACGGGAAACACCGGGGAGCTGTTTTTT.

This clonotype has just a few counts. The V gene is TRBV28, the J gene TRBJ1-4; D is uncertain. This CDR3 has 17 residues. Trimming stripped 3 bases from V and 8 bases from J, with 22 bases between. Germline lookup yields CDR1 MDHEN and CDR2 SYDVKM. The CDR3 loop reads CASSFSWFPTLREKLFF. CDR3 DNA sequence: TGTGCCAGCAGTTTCAGTTGGTTCCCGACTCTCAGGGAAAAACTGTTTTTT.

The genes are TRBV14 and TRBJ2-7; maybe TRBD2 (5 bases). V was cut by 0 bases and J by 6 bases, with 12 bases left in between. The CDR3 spans 14 residues. Germline loops: CDR1 SGHDN, CDR2 FVKESK. The DNA of the CDR3 is TGTGCCAGCAGCCAAGATCGCATCGGGGTCGAGCAGTACTTC. Translated, it gives CASSQDRIGVEQYF.

The rearrangement uses TRBV15 and TRBJ1-2; 12 nucleotides align to TRBD1. The CDR3 has 17 residues. Germline V gives CDR1 LNHNV, CDR2 YYDKDF (reference sequence). V dropped 4 bases and J dropped 1; count of bases not matched to a gene: 7. CDR3 nucleotide sequence: TGTGCCACCAGCATGCCGGGACAGGGGGCCATTAACTATGGCTACACCTTC. Translated: CATSMPGQGAINYGYTF. The complete variable domain, with remaining parts taken from reference TRBV15 and TRBJ1-2, reads DAMVIQNPRYQVTQFGKPVTLSCSQTLNHNVMYWYQQKSSQAPKLLFHYYDKDFNNEADTPDNFQSRRPNTSFCFLDIRSPGLGDTAMYLCATSMPGQGAINYGYTFGSGTRLTVV.

In its sample, this clonotype was seen a few times. The chain is built from TRBV3-1 and TRBJ2-3, with 10 nucleotides matching TRBD2. The J segment lost 4 bases and the V segment lost 4 bases, leaving 8 bases of the junction unmatched. The CDR3 extends over 16 amino acids. CDR1 is LGHDT, CDR2 YNNKEL, per germline (reference sequence). The CDR3 protein is CASSRASGRVADTQYF. In DNA form, the CDR3 reads TGTGCCAGCAGCCGGGCGAGCGGGAGGGTCGCAGATACGCAGTATTTT.

V usage is TRBV6-4 and J usage is TRBJ2-6, with 11 positions matching TRBD2. After removal of 7 bases from V and 2 bases from J, the junction contained 7 bases not matched to a gene. The length of the CDR3 is 17 residues. Germline V lookup: CDR1 MRHNA, CDR2 SNTAGT. The CDR3 spells CASNSSGGKPGANVLTF. The DNA of the CDR3 is TGTGCCAGCAACTCTAGCGGGGGGAAGCCTGGGGCCAACGTCCTGACTTTC.

The chain uses TRBV19 and TRBJ2-1; 11 nucleotides line up with TRBD2. Trimming took 6 bases from V and 3 from J; bases not matched to a gene: 4. Germline V gene data show CDR1 as LNHDA and CDR2 as SQIVND (reference sequence). The CDR3 runs 15 residues. The CDR3 DNA sequence: TGTGCCAGTAGGGCAACTAGCGGGAGCTACAATGAGCAGTTCTTC. This codes for CASRATSGSYNEQFF.

This clonotype was recorded a few times. This chain joins TRBV29-1 and TRBJ2-2; D is possibly TRBD1 (5 bases). Looked up from germline, CDR1 is SQVTM and CDR2 is ANQGSEA. V was pared by 5 bases and J by 3 bases, with 10 bases between. The CDR3 is made up of 13 amino acids. This CDR3 is CSVTRADTGELFF. CDR3 bases: TGCAGCGTTACCAGGGCGGACACCGGGGAGCTGTTTTTT.

The chain combines TRBV7-2 with TRBJ1-5; 8 bases map to TRBD1. The V segment lost 2 bases and the J segment 2 bases; nucleotides outside the gene matches: 5. Germline V lookup: CDR1 SGHTA, CDR2 FQGNSA. CDR3 length: 16 residues. The CDR3 DNA follows: TGTGCCAGCAGCTTATCAGGGGGCGCGGGCAATCAGCCCCAGCATTTT. Protein product: CASSLSGGAGNQPQHF.

The rearrangement joins TRBV5-1 to TRBJ1-1; D is undetermined. Per the germline V gene, CDR1 is SGHRS and CDR2 is YFSETQ. V dropped 2 bases and J dropped 2 bases, with 7 bases sitting between them. This CDR3 is built from 13 residues. The CDR3 coding sequence is TGCGCCAGCAGCTTTAGCTATAACACTGAAGCTTTCTTT. It specifies CASSFSYNTEAFF.

The rearrangement joins TRBV4-1 to TRBJ2-5; possibly TRBD2 for D (6 bases). Germline-derived CDR1 and CDR2 are MGHRA and YSYEKL. The CDR3 covers 15 residues. V gave up 3 bases and J gave up 3 bases, with 14 bases separating them. CDR3 in amino acids: CASSQVGTFKETQYF. For the CDR3, the DNA is TGCGCCAGCAGCCAGGTCGGGACTTTCAAAGAGACCCAGTACTTC.

V usage is TRBV21-1 and J usage is TRBJ2-5. TRBV21-1 is classified as a pseudogene. The CDR3 is 14 residues long. The DNA of the CDR3 is TGTGCCAGCAGCATGACGGTTCCACCCCAGACCCAGTACTTC. This gives the protein CASSMTVPPQTQYF.